These 16 T cell receptor beta chains were sequenced from one sample in a study of blood T cell repertoires in COVID-19. Clones were sequenced by immunoSEQ multiplex PCR, and TCRdb holds only the in-frame ones, with some missing. The data hold roughly 250,000 clones, with around 89% observed a single time. The sequencing sample was made of PBMCs or T cells enriched from blood (not recorded which). Receptors were obtained from a woman between 40 and 55 years old with acute COVID-19.

V is TRBV4-3 and J is TRBJ2-1; 7 bases map to TRBD2. The CDR3 is 13 residues long. Germline values: CDR1 LGHNA, CDR2 YSLEER. The V and J ends lost 4 bases and 7 bases, in that order; junction bases with no gene match: 4. The CDR3 sequence: CASSPRLANEQFF. CDR3 nucleotides: TGCGCCAGCAGCCCGAGACTAGCTAATGAGCAGTTCTTC.

V gene TRBV6-5 combines with J gene TRBJ2-5, with TRBD2 identical over 11 bases. V gave up 4 bases and J gave up 2 bases; unmatched junction bases: 6. This CDR3 region has 16 residues. Germline CDR1 reads MNHEY; CDR2 reads SVGAGI. In DNA, the CDR3 is TGTGCCAGCAGTTCCACCGGGACTAGCGGACAAGAGACCCAGTACTTC. Protein sequence: CASSSTGTSGQETQYF.

The chain recombines TRBV5-4 with TRBJ1-6, with D hard to call. The germline CDR1 and CDR2 sequences are SGHNT and YYREEE (reference sequence). This CDR3 contains 15 residues. Trimming removed 0 bases at V and 1 base at J, with 5 bases between. CDR3 in DNA: TGTGCCAGCAGCTTGGGTGTATCCTATAATTCACCCCTCCACTTT. It encodes CASSLGVSYNSPLHF.

The V call is TRBV30, the J call TRBJ1-4; no clear D gene. V was cut by 0 bases and J by 7 bases, with 15 bases left in between. Germline values: CDR1 GTSNPN, CDR2 SVGIG (reference sequence). The CDR3 extends over 15 amino acids. CDR3 nucleotide sequence: TGTGCCTGGAGTGTCCCCGGGTCCGATAGTGAAAAACTGTTTTTT. Its translation: CAWSVPGSDSEKLFF.

The V call is TRBV6-2 or TRBV6-3, the J call TRBJ1-1, with 7 bases fitting TRBD1. The germline CDR1 and CDR2 sequences are MNHEY and SVGEGT. The length of the CDR3 is 16 residues. Trimming removed 5 bases from V and 1 base from J; junction bases left unmatched: 10. The CDR3 here is CASSPWTGEENTEAFF. As DNA, the CDR3 is TGTGCCAGCAGTCCCTGGACAGGTGAGGAGAACACTGAAGCTTTCTTT.

In regard to this clone: Other DNA sequences from this sample encode an identical CDR3 as well. V gene TRBV27 combines with J gene TRBJ2-1; the match to TRBD2 covers 9 bases. V lost 6 bases and J lost 0; bases outside the gene matches: 0. This CDR3 spans 14 amino acids. The germline V gene encodes CDR1 MNHEY and CDR2 SMNVEV (reference sequence). The CDR3: CASRTSGSYNEQFF. The CDR3 nucleotides read TGTGCCAGCAGGACTAGCGGCTCCTACAATGAGCAGTTCTTC.

The genes are TRBV21-1 and TRBJ1-5; the table's D call of TRBD1 was not tested on the DNA. TRBV21-1 is listed as a pseudogene. The CDR3 has 16 residues. DNA for the CDR3: TGTGCCAGCAGCTCCCAGAAGGGGGCAGCTAATCAGCCCCAGCATTTT. This sequence encodes CASSSQKGAANQPQHF.

CDR3 residues: CASVQQGNTDTQYF. Written as DNA, the CDR3 is TGTGCCAGCGTCCAACAGGGAAACACAGATACGCAGTATTTT. This rearrangement joins TRBV5-4 to TRBJ2-3, with D possibly being TRBD1 (6 bases). Germline assignment: CDR1 SGHNT and CDR2 YYREEE (reference sequence). CDR3 length: 14 residues. V was clipped by 7 bases and J by 2 bases, with 14 bases between them. The whole variable domain, filled in from reference TRBV5-4 and TRBJ2-3, reads ETGVTQSPTHLIKTRGQQVTLRCSSQSGHNTVSWYQQALGQGPQFIFQYYREEENGRGNFPPRFSGLQFPNYSSELNVNALELDDSALYLCASVQQGNTDTQYFGPGTRLTVL.

The chain combines TRBV18 with TRBJ1-2; 7 nucleotides agree with TRBD1. Germline V lookup: CDR1 KGHSH, CDR2 LQKENI. The CDR3 has 15 residues. J lost 1 base, V lost 3 bases, and 5 bases had no gene match. The CDR3 spells CASSPATGFNYGYTF. In DNA form, the CDR3 reads TGTGCCAGCTCACCGGCGACAGGGTTTAACTATGGCTACACCTTC.

The table lists this clone with a few counts. The sample has other DNA sequences that encode this CDR3 too. The V and J genes are TRBV19 and TRBJ1-1; D call uncertain. Trimming shortened V by 3 bases and J by 5 bases, and 10 bases separated the two germline ends. The length of the CDR3 is 13 residues. Germline loops: CDR1 LNHDA, CDR2 SQIVND (reference sequence). In nucleotides, the CDR3 is TGTGCCAGTAGTATCGGGAGAGAGACTGAAGCTTTCTTT. Translation gives CASSIGRETEAFF.

This chain uses TRBV19 with TRBJ1-5, with TRBD1 matching over 8 bases. V lost 6 bases to trimming and J lost 1 base; unmatched junction nucleotides: 8. Germline V gene sequence: CDR1 LNHDA, CDR2 SQIVND (reference sequence). This CDR3 has 16 residues. The CDR3 bases are TGTGCCAGTAGCCCGCAGGGGGCTGAAAGCAATCAGCCCCAGCATTTT. It is translated as CASSPQGAESNQPQHF.

The chain uses TRBV7-9 and TRBJ1-2; 7 positions agree with TRBD1. The CDR3 loop spans 18 amino acids. V lost 3 bases to trimming and J lost 2 bases; unmatched junction nucleotides: 15. The germline V gene has CDR1 SEHNR and CDR2 FQNEAQ (reference sequence). The chain's CDR3 is CASSFELRQGVSNYGYTF. CDR3 nucleotides: TGTGCCAGCAGCTTCGAACTACGACAGGGTGTATCGAACTATGGCTACACCTTC. Supplemented by reference TRBV7-9 and TRBJ1-2, the full variable domain reads DTGVSQNPRHKITKRGQNVTFRCDPISEHNRLYWYRQTLGQGPEFLTYFQNEAQLEKSRLLSDRFSAERPKGSFSTLEIQRTEQGDSAMYLCASSFELRQGVSNYGYTFGSGTRLTVV.

This sequence joins TRBV21-1 and TRBJ2-1; the table's TRBD1 call for D was not verified on the DNA. TRBV21-1 has pseudogene status. The CDR3 is made up of 15 amino acids. The DNA for the CDR3 is TGTGCCAGCAGCAATCGGCGACAGGGTGGCGATGAGCAGTTCTTC. This sequence encodes CASSNRRQGGDEQFF.

The rearrangement uses TRBV7-3 and TRBJ2-5, with no clear D. V was pared by 1 base and J by 2 bases, with 8 bases between. CDR3 length: 14 residues. The germline gives CDR1 SGHTA, CDR2 FQGTGA. The CDR3 sequence: CASSLIPSQETQYF. The CDR3 region has the DNA TGTGCCAGCAGCTTAATACCTAGTCAAGAGACCCAGTACTTC. The whole variable domain, remainder taken from reference TRBV7-3 and TRBJ2-5, is GAGVSQTPSNKVTEKGKYVELRCDPISGHTALYWYRQSLGQGPEFLIYFQGTGAADDSGLPNDRFFAVRPEGSVSTLKIQRTERGDSAVYLCASSLIPSQETQYFGPGTRLLVL.

The genes are TRBV15 and TRBJ2-5; D is unclear. Germline values: CDR1 LNHNV, CDR2 YYDKDF (reference sequence). V lost 4 bases, J lost 4 bases, and 10 bases lay in between. This CDR3 has 13 amino acids. The CDR3 DNA follows: TGTGCCACCAGCATCCTCCCCCCAGAGACCCAGTACTTC. Translated, it gives CATSILPPETQYF.

This chain joins TRBV3-1 (or the pseudogene TRBV3-2) and TRBJ1-5, with a possible D match to TRBD1 (5 bases). CDR3 length: 13 residues. Per the germline V gene, CDR1 is LGHDT and CDR2 is YNNKEL (reference sequence). V was pared by 3 bases and J by 9 bases, with 12 bases between. The CDR3 protein is CASSHGTGGPQHF. CDR3 in DNA: TGTGCCAGCAGCCACGGGACGGGGGGGCCCCAGCATTTT.